This record looks at one T cell receptor beta chain sequence and its context. This clone came up once. Its antigen remains unidentified. The sample holds no much larger clone one base away, and base qualities are not on file. The V end loses 9 bases and the J end loses 7 bases, and a stretch of 18 bases separates them. Looking up the germline V gene yields CDR1 SGHTA and CDR2 FQGTGA. Reading from cysteine to phenylalanine, the CDR3 counts 14 amino acids. Only the CDR3 portion is preserved as DNA: 42 bases, with reading frame beginning at the first base. The sample originates from a study of technical replicates of blood from a few donors listed by TCRdb under 2017. Library preparation employed the immunoSEQ multiplex PCR assay. TCRdb obtained this table from immuneACCESS and retained in-frame rearrangements with V and J assigned. These tables miss some clones; where compared with another copy, unresolved V genes account for less than half of the shortfall, and the remainder is unexplained. The sample table shows about 70,000 clones, and 95% to 98% are seen once. 0.22% of the sample rests with the top ten.

The sequence links TRBV7-3 to TRBJ1-4, with no confident D gene call. This receptor was identified in a human donor in good health. Sequenced: T cells isolated from PBMCs. Read as DNA, the sequence is TGTGCCAGACCCCTTTGGAGTAGGAGTGAAAAACTGTTTTTT. It translates to CARPLWSRSEKLFF.